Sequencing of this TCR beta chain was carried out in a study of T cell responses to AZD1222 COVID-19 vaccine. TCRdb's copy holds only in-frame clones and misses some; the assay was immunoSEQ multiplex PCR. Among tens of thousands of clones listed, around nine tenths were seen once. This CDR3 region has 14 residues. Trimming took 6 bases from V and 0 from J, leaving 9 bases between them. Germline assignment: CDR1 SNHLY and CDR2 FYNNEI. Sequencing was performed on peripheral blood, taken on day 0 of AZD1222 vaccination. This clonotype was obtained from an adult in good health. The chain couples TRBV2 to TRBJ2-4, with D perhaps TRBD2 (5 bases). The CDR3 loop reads CASSNGVAKNIQYF. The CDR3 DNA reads TGTGCCAGCAGCAACGGGGTAGCCAAAAACATTCAGTACTTC.